This is a list of T cell receptor beta chains from one sample in a study of cytomegalovirus exposure and HLA in healthy donors. Libraries were prepared by immunoSEQ multiplex PCR; TCRdb keeps only in-frame clonotypes and omits some of them. The sample has approximately 220,000 clones; about 83% are singletons. Source material: PBMCs. These receptors came from a man between 18 and 35 years old in good health and CMV-seronegative. Both conserved end residues are part of each CDR3. Each record gives: J gene, clone size, V gene, D gene, CDR3 DNA, CDR3 protein. A D gene is named only where the DNA matches it firmly. Part of the rows lack a size; the others show once, few, many or a class for expanded clones.

J: TRBJ1-6
size: .
V: TRBV6-1
D: TRBD1
DNA: TGTGCCAGCAGTGCCACCGGGACAGGGACGTCACCCCTCCACTTT
CDR3: CASSATGTGTSPLHF

J: TRBJ2-7
size: .
V: TRBV5-6
D: .
DNA: TGTGCCCCCGGTGACTGTACAGCGAGACTGGGTAGCGAACACTACGAGCAGTACTTC
CDR3: CAPGDCTARLGSEHYEQYF

J: TRBJ1-2
size: .
V: TRBV5-1
D: TRBD1
DNA: TGCGCCAGCAGCTTCCAGGGGGCGCCTACTAACTATGGCTACACCTTC
CDR3: CASSFQGAPTNYGYTF

J: TRBJ2-6
size: few
V: TRBV30
D: .
DNA: TGTGCCTGGGGAAACAGGGCTGGGGCCAACGTCCTGACTTTC
CDR3: CAWGNRAGANVLTF

J: TRBJ1-6
size: .
V: TRBV7-2
D: .
DNA: TGTGCCAGCAGCCAAACAGGGTTCAACTCACCCCTCCACTTT
CDR3: CASSQTGFNSPLHF

J: TRBJ1-5
size: few
V: TRBV12-5
D: .
DNA: TGTGCTAGTGGTTTGACCGCGGCAATGGAGCCCCAGCATTTT
CDR3: CASGLTAAMEPQHF

J: TRBJ2-3
size: .
V: TRBV9
D: TRBD1
DNA: TGTGCCAGCAGCGTAGAGGCCACAGGGGGATTAGATACGCAGTATTTT
CDR3: CASSVEATGGLDTQYF

J: TRBJ1-6
size: .
V: TRBV2
D: TRBD1
DNA: TGTGCCAGCAGTGAGAGGAACAGGGGAAACTCACCCCTCCACTTT
CDR3: CASSERNRGNSPLHF

J: TRBJ2-3
size: .
V: TRBV5-4
D: .
DNA: TGTGCCAGCAGCTCAAAAAACCTACTAGCCGTCCTCACAGATACGCAGTATTTT
CDR3: CASSSKNLLAVLTDTQYF

J: TRBJ2-2
size: .
V: TRBV6-4
D: TRBD2
DNA: TGTGCCAGCAGTGAGACTAGCGGGATATCCGGGGAGCTGTTTTTT
CDR3: CASSETSGISGELFF

J: TRBJ2-7
size: .
V: TRBV7-8
D: TRBD2
DNA: TGTGCCAGCAGCTTAGCTAGCGGGGGATTAGTCGAGCAGTACTTC
CDR3: CASSLASGGLVEQYF

J: TRBJ2-4
size: .
V: TRBV4-2
D: .
DNA: TGTGCCAGCAGCCCCCGGATGGAGTTGGCCAAAAACATTCAGTACTTC
CDR3: CASSPRMELAKNIQYF

J: TRBJ2-5
size: .
V: TRBV5-4
D: TRBD1
DNA: TGTGCCAGCAGCCCAGACAGGGGAGTGGAGACCCAGTACTTC
CDR3: CASSPDRGVETQYF

J: TRBJ2-1
size: .
V: TRBV6-1
D: TRBD2
DNA: TGTGCCAGCAGTGATCTAGCGGGACACTCCACGGAGCAGTTCTTC
CDR3: CASSDLAGHSTEQFF

J: TRBJ1-1
size: .
V: TRBV29-1
D: TRBD1
DNA: TGCAGCGTGGCCCGACAGGGGAACACTGAAGCTTTCTTT
CDR3: CSVARQGNTEAFF

J: TRBJ2-2
size: .
V: TRBV4-3
D: TRBD2
DNA: TGCGCCAGCAGCCAAGAAAGGCTATTGACTAGCGGGGCCGGGGAGCTGTTTTTT
CDR3: CASSQERLLTSGAGELFF

J: TRBJ1-2
size: .
V: TRBV21-1
D: .
DNA: TGTGCCAGCAGCAAGGATTCTGGGCCACACTATGGCTACACCTTC
CDR3: CASSKDSGPHYGYTF

J: TRBJ2-5
size: .
V: TRBV5-1
D: .
DNA: TGCGCCAGCAGCTTGGGACCAGGGTACCAAGAGACCCAGTACTTC
CDR3: CASSLGPGYQETQYF

J: TRBJ2-7
size: .
V: TRBV4-2
D: .
DNA: TGTGCCAGCAGCCAAGATTTCGGTATCTACGAGCAGTACTTC
CDR3: CASSQDFGIYEQYF

J: TRBJ1-1
size: few
V: TRBV9
D: .
DNA: TGTGCAATGGGGAGGGGTAGGGCGGACACTGAAGCTTTCTTT
CDR3: CAMGRGRADTEAFF

J: TRBJ2-3
size: .
V: TRBV6-5
D: .
DNA: TGTGCCAGCAGACGGGACTCAACAACAGATACGCAGTATTTT
CDR3: CASRRDSTTDTQYF

J: TRBJ2-1
size: .
V: TRBV7-9
D: .
DNA: TGTGCCAGCAGCCCCCCGTCGGGGTACAATGAGCAGTTCTTC
CDR3: CASSPPSGYNEQFF

J: TRBJ2-3
size: once
V: TRBV7-6
D: .
DNA: TGTGCCAGCAGCTTAAGCCTAGTACTTGCAGATACGCAGTATTTT
CDR3: CASSLSLVLADTQYF

J: TRBJ1-4
size: .
V: TRBV6-6
D: .
DNA: TGTGCCAGCAGTTACGAAAGGGAGAAACTGTTTTTT
CDR3: CASSYEREKLFF

J: TRBJ2-1
size: .
V: TRBV11-2
D: .
DNA: TGTGCCAGCAGCTTAGGCGGGACGGGGTTCAATGAGCAGTTCTTC
CDR3: CASSLGGTGFNEQFF